Here is one TCR beta chain with its context. No antigen is known for it. Base qualities are not at hand, and no much larger clone is one base apart. Reading from cysteine to phenylalanine, the CDR3 counts 16 amino acids. Of the read, only the CDR3 DNA is kept; its 48 bases are in frame from base 1. V was cut back by 6 bases and J by 0 bases, leaving a gap of 15 bases between them. The germline V gene provides CDR1 SGHTA and CDR2 FQGNSA. The time point label for this specimen denotes: week 35, safety follow-up. Each vaccine dose was 300 ug of a 20-mer mutant IDH1 peptide in Montanide, given subcutaneously with topical imiquimod. Eight vaccinations were administered to patients in weeks 1, 3, 5, 7, 11, 15, 19 and 23, corresponding to visits V03 through V10. Donors had newly diagnosed WHO grade 3 or 4 IDH1-mutant astrocytomas with loss of nuclear ATRX. The samples were drawn from NOA16, a multicentre, single-arm, open-label phase I trial in Germany that tested a mutant IDH1 peptide vaccine in humans for the first time. Genomic DNA for TCRB sequencing was extracted from EDTA blood using the DNeasy Blood and Tissue Kit.

These data originate in a study of a mutant IDH1 vaccine in newly diagnosed glioma (dated by TCRdb to about 2021). Background for the entire study: Vaccination began 4-6 weeks after radiotherapy alone, or alongside temozolomide cycles in the chemotherapy-containing groups. Of the 32 patients who were treated, 62.5% were male and approximately 40% were female, and the mean age was approximately 40 years. Longitudinal TCRB deep sequencing was performed for about two dozen treated patients wherever samples were available for exploratory analyses. Visit V12 was the week-35 safety follow-up and visit V13 was the week-47 end of study. Prior to enrollment, patients had been given standard therapy consisting of radiotherapy alone, temozolomide alone, or radiochemotherapy with temozolomide, with the combination given to most patients. Peripheral blood was collected at six visits: V03 (baseline), V05, V07, V10, V12 and V13.

General study outcomes and caveats: Changes in the top peripheral T cell clonotypes picked up by TCRB sequencing did not appear to be linked to pseudoprogression. Selection of PBMC samples for TCRB deep sequencing was based on availability. Vaccine-induced immune responses across multiple MHC alleles were detected in 93.3% of patients. It was noted by the authors that analyses of patient blood samples could not be reproduced owing to sample limitations.

The library was produced with the immunoSEQ multiplex PCR assay. Rearranged TCR beta chain sequences were amplified with the hsTCRB Kit following the manufacturer's protocol. An Illumina MiSeq was used to sequence the TCRB libraries. Under the source paper's analysis protocol: Demultiplexing, trimming and gene mapping were performed with the kit vendor's proprietary platform. TCRdb stores this immuneACCESS table with in-frame sequences only. Part of the clones is absent; in the studies checked, under half of the shortfall reflects unresolved V genes, and no reason is known for the rest. From that table come the V and J calls and clone size; the DNA was used to work out D and trimming. The sample data list around 30,000 clones, and roughly 80% of these were observed just once. 6% to 7.5% of the sample is taken by the ten largest.

Recombination linked TRBV7-2 to TRBJ2-1; TRBD2 might be the D gene, on 6 matching bases. The sample here was PBMCs, taken from a glioma patient whose treatment included an IDH1 peptide vaccine. This TCR was sampled from a woman aged 18-35 years with glioma. The CDR3 reads CASRSSGGYSYNEQFF. The DNA sequence is given as TGTGCCAGCAGATCCTCTGGGGGGTACTCCTACAATGAGCAGTTCTTC. Outside the CDR3, residues come from the reference TRBV7-2 and TRBJ2-1 proteins, so the full variable domain is: GAGVSQSPSNKVTEKGKDVELRCDPISGHTALYWYRQSLGQGLEFLIYFQGNSAPDKSGLPSDRFSAERTGGSVSTLTIQRTQQEDSAVYLCASRSSGGYSYNEQFFGPGTRLTVL.